This TCR beta chain was retrieved from a study of blood T cells in healthy people across ages. It was with a sample-barcoded 5' primer and a J-beta primer mix that a second PCR of roughly 7 to 12 cycles was run. TCRdb reprocessed the 5' RACE reads with MiXCR, giving one entry per CDR3 protein. The sample records around 850,000 distinct CDR3 sequences, under 40% being singletons. V lost 6 bases to trimming and J lost 0 bases, with 12 bases between them. This CDR3 spans 16 amino acids. Study-level findings and limits: The study found more naive CD4+ cells and higher diversity in long-lived than aged donors. While age rose, TCR beta diversity per million T cells dropped in a roughly linear way.

Drawn from each donor were around 9.1 milliliters of peripheral blood. The sample holds a few counts of this clonotype. The antigen is undetermined. What was sequenced was blood. This receptor was taken from a man aged 18 to 30 in good health. This chain links TRBV12-3 or TRBV12-4 with TRBJ2-6, with D uncertain. The DNA of the CDR3 is TGTGCCAGCAGCCCTCCAGATGTCTCTGGGGCCAACGTCCTGACTTTC. Its protein product is CASSPPDVSGANVLTF.